Shown below are 2 T cell receptor beta chains from a single sample sequenced in a study of T cell clonotyping in hematopoietic cell transplantation. Some clones are missing from TCRdb's copy, which holds only in-frame ones; the method was immunoSEQ multiplex PCR. The data contain tens of thousands of clones, 90% to 96% of them singletons. Sample time point: recipient sample about 28 days before transplant, after cytoreduction. The specimen was peripheral blood mononuclear cells, collected before stem cell transplant. These receptors all stem from a woman aged 45-59 years with acute myeloid leukemia. Some clones in this sample may be carry-over from other donors' samples.

The gene calls are TRBV7-8 and TRBJ2-3, with 11 bases matching TRBD1. Per the germline V gene, CDR1 is SGHVS and CDR2 is FQNEAQ. The ends lost 4 bases at V and 3 bases at J; junction bases unmatched: 3. This CDR3 has 15 residues. The CDR3 protein is CASSSRDRGTDTQYF. In DNA, the CDR3 is TGTGCCAGCAGCTCCCGGGACAGGGGGACAGATACGCAGTATTTT.

CDR3 DNA sequence: TGTGCCAGCAGCTCACAGGGATACGAGCAGTACTTC. It specifies CASSSQGYEQYF. V and J are TRBV7-9 and TRBJ2-7; tentative D call: TRBD1 (6 bases). The length of the CDR3 is 12 residues. Germline V gene sequence: CDR1 SEHNR, CDR2 FQNEAQ (reference sequence). The ends were cut back, 4 bases at V and 4 bases at J, with 8 bases in the middle. The full variable domain, completed using reference TRBV7-9 and TRBJ2-7, is DTGVSQNPRHKITKRGQNVTFRCDPISEHNRLYWYRQTLGQGPEFLTYFQNEAQLEKSRLLSDRFSAERPKGSFSTLEIQRTEQGDSAMYLCASSSQGYEQYFGPGTRLTVT.